This T cell receptor beta chain was sequenced for a study of identical twins. Each CDR3 protein is one row after TCRdb ran MiXCR on the 5' RACE reads. The data show 640,000 or so distinct CDR3 sequences, around 5.7% seen once. With regard to this clonotype: Its antigen remains unknown.

Trimming left V 2 bases short and J 2 bases short, with 12 bases between. This CDR3 is 14 amino acids long. In germline, CDR1 is GTSNPN, CDR2 SVGIG (reference sequence). Study results and caveats: Insertions were reduced in abundant cord blood beta clonotypes but not in memory repertoires.

Sequencing used naive T cells sorted from blood. The sequence was obtained from a man between 18 and 35 years old in good health. This chain links TRBV30 with TRBJ2-5; D uncertain. The CDR3 here is CAWSNWRLQETQYF. Here the CDR3 DNA reads TGTGCCTGGAGTAATTGGCGACTGCAAGAGACCCAGTACTTC.